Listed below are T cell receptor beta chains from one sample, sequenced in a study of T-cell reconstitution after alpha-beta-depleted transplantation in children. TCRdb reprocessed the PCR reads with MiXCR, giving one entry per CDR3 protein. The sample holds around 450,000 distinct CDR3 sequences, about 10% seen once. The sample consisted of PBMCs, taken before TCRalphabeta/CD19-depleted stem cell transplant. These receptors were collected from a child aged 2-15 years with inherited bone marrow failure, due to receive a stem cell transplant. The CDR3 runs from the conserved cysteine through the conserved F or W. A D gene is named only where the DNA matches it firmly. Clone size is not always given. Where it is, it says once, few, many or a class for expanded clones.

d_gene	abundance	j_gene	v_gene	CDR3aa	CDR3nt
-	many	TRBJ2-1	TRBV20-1	CSARDVAAAAYNEQFF	TGCAGTGCTAGAGATGTGGCTGCCGCAGCCTACAATGAGCAGTTCTTC
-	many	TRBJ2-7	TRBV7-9	CASSLLLGDEQYF	TGTGCCAGCAGCTTGTTGTTAGGAGACGAGCAGTACTTC
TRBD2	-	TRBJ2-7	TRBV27	CASSSLAGAFYEQYF	TGTGCCAGCAGTTCGCTAGCGGGAGCTTTCTACGAGCAGTACTTC
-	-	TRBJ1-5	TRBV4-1	CASSLIKVNQPQHF	TGCGCCAGCAGCCTGATAAAAGTCAATCAGCCCCAGCATTTT
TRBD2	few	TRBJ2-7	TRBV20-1	CSARVGLAGWFSYEQYF	TGCAGTGCTAGGGTAGGCCTAGCGGGATGGTTCTCCTACGAGCAGTACTTC
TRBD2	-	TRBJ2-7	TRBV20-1	CSGKPQASGYEQYF	TGCAGTGGGAAACCCCAGGCTAGCGGCTACGAGCAGTACTTC
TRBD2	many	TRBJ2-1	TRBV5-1	CASSLIAGDYNEQFF	TGCGCCAGCAGCTTGATAGCGGGGGACTACAATGAGCAGTTCTTC
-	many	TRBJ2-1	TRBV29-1	CSACGAPGPYNEQFF	TGCAGCGCGTGCGGGGCCCCGGGCCCTTACAATGAGCAGTTCTTC
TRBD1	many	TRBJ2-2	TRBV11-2	CASSLIGGTGELFF	TGTGCCAGCAGCTTAATAGGGGGCACGGGGGAGCTGTTTTTT
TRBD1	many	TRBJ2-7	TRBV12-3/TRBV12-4	CASSARQGLKQYF	TGTGCCAGCAGTGCACGACAGGGGCTGAAGCAGTACTTC
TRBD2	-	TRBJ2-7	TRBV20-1	CSATGLAGVYEQYF	TGCAGTGCTACGGGACTAGCGGGAGTCTACGAGCAGTACTTC
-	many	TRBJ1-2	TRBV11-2	CASSSFGWGKEGYTF	TGTGCCAGCAGCTCCTTCGGGTGGGGGAAGGAGGGCTACACCTTC
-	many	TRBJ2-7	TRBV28	CASSFIYEQYF	TGTGCCAGCAGTTTCATATACGAGCAGTACTTC
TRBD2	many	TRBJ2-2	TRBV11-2	CASSGGLAATGELFF	TGTGCCAGCAGCGGGGGACTAGCGGCCACCGGGGAGCTGTTTTTT
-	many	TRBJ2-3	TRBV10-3	CAINSPNTSTDTQYF	TGTGCCATCAATAGCCCGAACACTAGCACAGATACGCAGTATTTT
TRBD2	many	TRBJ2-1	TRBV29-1	CSARTSVNEQFF	TGCAGCGCCCGGACTAGCGTCAATGAGCAGTTCTTC
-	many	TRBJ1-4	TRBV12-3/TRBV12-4	CASRNPFDEKLFF	TGTGCCAGCAGGAATCCATTCGACGAAAAACTGTTTTTT
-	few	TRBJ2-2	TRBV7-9	CASSFQGTTGELFF	TGTGCCAGCAGCTTTCAGGGTACCACCGGGGAGCTGTTTTTT
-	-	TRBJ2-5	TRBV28	CASSLSTITRGLAQYF	TGTGCCAGCAGTTTATCGACCATAACTAGGGGACTCGCCCAGTACTTC
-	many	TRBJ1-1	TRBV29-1	CSAGHIMNTEAFF	TGCAGCGCTGGACATATCATGAACACTGAAGCTTTCTTT
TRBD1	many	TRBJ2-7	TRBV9	CASSVEGAGGVNEQYF	TGTGCCAGCAGCGTAGAGGGGGCAGGGGGCGTGAACGAGCAGTACTTC
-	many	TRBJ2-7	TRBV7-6	CASSLRSGDEQYF	TGTGCCAGCAGCTTACGGAGTGGGGACGAGCAGTACTTC
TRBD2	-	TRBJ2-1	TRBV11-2	CASSTRTSGFNEQFF	TGTGCCAGCAGCACACGGACTAGCGGGTTCAATGAGCAGTTCTTC
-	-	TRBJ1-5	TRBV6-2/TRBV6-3	CASSYGGDNQPQHF	TGTGCCAGCAGTTATGGTGGGGACAATCAGCCCCAGCATTTT
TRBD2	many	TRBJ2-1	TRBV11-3	CASQKLAGVNEQFF	TGTGCCAGCCAAAAGTTAGCGGGAGTTAATGAGCAGTTCTTC
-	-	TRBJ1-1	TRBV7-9	CASSFSEGTEAFF	TGTGCCAGCAGCTTCAGCGAGGGGACTGAAGCTTTCTTT
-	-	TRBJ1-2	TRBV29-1	CSGDSPGGYTF	TGCAGCGGTGACTCCCCTGGGGGCTACACCTTC
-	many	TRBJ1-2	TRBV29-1	CSTSGTEGYGYTF	TGCAGCACATCGGGGACCGAAGGCTATGGCTACACCTTC
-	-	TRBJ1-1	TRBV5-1	CASRTSPRGAGTEAFF	TGCGCCAGCCGCACTTCACCCAGGGGTGCGGGCACTGAAGCTTTCTTT
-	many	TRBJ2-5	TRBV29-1	CSVEDEISWETQYF	TGCAGCGTTGAAGATGAGATAAGCTGGGAGACCCAGTACTTC
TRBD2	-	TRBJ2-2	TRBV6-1	CASSELRGGIPGLENTGELFF	TGTGCCAGCAGTGAACTTCGGGGAGGGATTCCGGGACTAGAGAACACCGGGGAGCTGTTTTTT
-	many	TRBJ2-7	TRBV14	CASSQLQGYEQYF	TGTGCCAGCAGCCAGTTACAGGGATACGAGCAGTACTTC
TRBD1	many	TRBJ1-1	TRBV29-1	CSATRQGKDTEAFF	TGCAGCGCAACTCGACAGGGGAAGGACACTGAAGCTTTCTTT
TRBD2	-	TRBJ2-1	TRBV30	CAWSVPLAGATNEQFF	TGTGCCTGGAGTGTCCCCCTAGCGGGAGCGACCAATGAGCAGTTCTTC
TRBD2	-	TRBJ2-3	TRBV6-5	CASCYSSGSTDTQYF	TGTGCCAGCTGTTACTCTAGCGGTAGCACAGATACGCAGTATTTT
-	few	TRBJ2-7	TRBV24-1	CATSESGTGEQYF	TGTGCCACCAGTGAGTCCGGGACGGGCGAGCAGTACTTC
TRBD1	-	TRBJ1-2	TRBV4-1	CASSQEGGGYGYTF	TGCGCCAGCAGCCAAGAAGGGGGCGGCTATGGCTACACCTTC
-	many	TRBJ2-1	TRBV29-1	CSVERGRGEDEQFF	TGCAGCGTTGAAAGGGGCCGAGGGGAGGATGAGCAGTTCTTC
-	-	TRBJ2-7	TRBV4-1	CASSQVTTRPGGYEQYF	TGCGCCAGCAGCCAAGTAACCACTAGACCGGGCGGTTACGAGCAGTACTTC
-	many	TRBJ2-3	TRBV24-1	CATSDLPARAVADTQYF	TGTGCCACCAGTGATTTGCCGGCGAGAGCGGTCGCAGATACGCAGTATTTT
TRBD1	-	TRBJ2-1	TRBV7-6	CASSQDRVPNNEQFF	TGTGCCAGCAGCCAGGACAGGGTACCGAACAATGAGCAGTTCTTC
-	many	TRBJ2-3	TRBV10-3	CAIRPQRSTDTQYF	TGTGCCATCAGGCCGCAGAGAAGCACAGATACGCAGTATTTT
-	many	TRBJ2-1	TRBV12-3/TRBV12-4	CASSSPRQSSYNEQFF	TGTGCCAGCAGTTCCCCTCGACAAAGCTCCTACAATGAGCAGTTCTTC
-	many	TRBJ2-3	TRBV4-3	CASSQDPSTDTQYF	TGCGCCAGCAGCCAAGATCCTAGCACAGATACGCAGTATTTT
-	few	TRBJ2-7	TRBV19	CATEGVNSPYEQYF	TGTGCCACCGAAGGGGTAAATAGCCCCTACGAGCAGTACTTC
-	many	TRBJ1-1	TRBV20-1	CSAPRAQTNTEAFF	TGCAGTGCTCCTCGGGCTCAAACGAACACTGAAGCTTTCTTT
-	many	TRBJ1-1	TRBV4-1	CASTQGHGEAFF	TGCGCCAGTACGCAGGGGCACGGTGAAGCTTTCTTT
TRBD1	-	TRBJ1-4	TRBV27	CASPDRGENEKLFF	TGTGCCAGCCCCGACAGGGGAGAAAATGAAAAACTGTTTTTT
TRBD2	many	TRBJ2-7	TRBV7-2	CASSLAQGLARHEQYF	TGTGCCAGCAGCTTAGCGCAGGGACTAGCAAGACACGAGCAGTACTTC
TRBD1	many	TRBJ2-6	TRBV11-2	CASSSRDRPILSGANVLTF	TGTGCCAGCAGCTCCCGGGACAGGCCAATTCTTTCTGGGGCCAACGTCCTGACTTTC
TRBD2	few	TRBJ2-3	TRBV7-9	CASSLVSGRPSTDTQYF	TGTGCCAGCAGCTTAGTAAGCGGGAGGCCTAGCACAGATACGCAGTATTTT
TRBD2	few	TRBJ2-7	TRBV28	CASSLLAGEAPYEQYF	TGTGCCAGCAGTTTACTAGCGGGGGAAGCTCCCTACGAGCAGTACTTC